The 11 T cell receptor beta chains listed next were all sequenced from one sample in a study of patients and donors after allogeneic stem cell transplantation. TCRdb re-derived calls from the RT-PCR reads in MiXCR, one entry per CDR3 protein. The repertoire holds about 210,000 distinct CDR3 sequences, with 38% as singletons. Sequenced input: blood, either unsorted or a sorted T cell fraction (not recorded which). Receptors originate from a human donor who was either an allogeneic HSCT recipient or a stem cell or donor lymphocyte infusion donor (not recorded which). It is not recorded whose cells these are; they may come from a transplant donor.

V gene TRBV7-9 combines with J gene TRBJ2-7; 9 nucleotides align to TRBD2. The CDR3 loop spans 15 amino acids. Germline CDR1 and CDR2: SEHNR and FQNEAQ (reference sequence). With V trimmed by 11 bases and J by 4 bases, 15 bases remained unmatched. The CDR3 DNA reads as TGTGCCGAGGGCGAAGCGGGGGGCGTCTTATACGAGCAGTACTTC. Amino acid sequence: CAEGEAGGVLYEQYF.

The V gene is TRBV6-1, the J gene TRBJ1-6, with unresolved D. The CDR3 extends over 16 amino acids. CDR1 is MNHNS and CDR2 is SASEGT in the germline V gene. V was shortened by 4 bases and J by 9 bases, with 19 bases between the two germline ends. CDR3 DNA sequence: TGTGCCAGCAGTGCCCAAAGATCCAGCGCCCCTTCACCCCTCCACTTT. It is translated as CASSAQRSSAPSPLHF.

This clonotype showed up just once. The chain combines TRBV9 with TRBJ2-7; D is ambiguous. Trimming stripped 0 bases from V and 6 bases from J, with 13 bases between. CDR3 length: 14 residues. The germline CDR1 and CDR2 sequences are SGDLS and YYNGEE. The CDR3 DNA sequence: TGTGCCAGCAGCGTAGGCCCAATTCCCACCGAGCAGTACTTC. It specifies CASSVGPIPTEQYF.

The chain employs TRBV28 and TRBJ2-7; D unclear. The DNA end lines up better with TRBJ2-1; the J call may be wrong. The CDR3 contains 13 residues. CDR1 is MDHEN and CDR2 is SYDVKM in the germline V gene. CDR3 DNA: TGTGCCAGTAAATCAGAGTCCCCCTACGAGCAGTTCTTC. Residues: CASKSESPYEQFF.

The gene calls are TRBV5-1 and TRBJ1-5; D unresolved. The CDR3 has 15 amino acids. The V gene's germline CDR1 is SGHRS and CDR2 YFSETQ. With 3 bases removed from V and 1 base from J, the gap between germline ends came to 11 bases. DNA for the CDR3: TGCGCCAGCAGCTCTGGTGTGGGGAGCAATCAGCCCCAGCATTTT. As protein: CASSSGVGSNQPQHF.

The chain carries TRBV9 and TRBJ1-4; a possible D gene is TRBD1 (5 bases). CDR1 is SGDLS, CDR2 YYNGEE, per germline. This CDR3 contains 15 residues. V lost 4 bases and J 4 bases, leaving 14 bases between the germline ends. CDR3 in DNA: TGTGCCAGCAGCCCATCGGGACGGAGTAATGAAAAACTGTTTTTT. Its translation: CASSPSGRSNEKLFF.

This chain connects TRBV12-3 or TRBV12-4 to TRBJ1-3, with D maybe TRBD1 (5 bases). There are 16 residues in the CDR3. V was clipped by 7 bases and J by 0 bases, with 16 bases between them. CDR3 residues: CASNPPGDSSGNTIYF. The CDR3 DNA reads TGTGCCAGCAACCCCCCCGGTGACAGCTCTGGAAACACCATATATTTT.

Remarks on this clonotype: Likely a read error: the CDR3 ends without its conserved phenylalanine or tryptophan. This chain uses TRBV7-2 with TRBJ1-5, with D possibly TRBD1 on 5 matching bases. The CDR3 loop spans 16 amino acids. Deletions cut 1 base from V and 5 bases from J, with 15 bases between. CDR1 and CDR2 from the germline V gene are SGHTA and FQGNSA. The CDR3 region is CASSLVLGRGDQPQHL. Here the CDR3 DNA reads TGTGCCAGCAGCTTAGTCTTGGGGCGCGGTGATCAGCCCCAGCATTTG.

V usage is TRBV7-7 and J usage is TRBJ2-2; D may be TRBD1 or TRBD2 (6 bases each). The CDR3 covers 16 residues. Trimming took 1 base from V and 3 from J, leaving 12 bases between them. Germline V gene lookup returns CDR1 SSHAT and CDR2 FNYEAQ (reference sequence). The CDR3 region has the DNA TGTGCCAGCAGCTTAGAGGGGGTAGCGGACACCGGGGAGCTGTTTTTT. Protein sequence: CASSLEGVADTGELFF.

The chain employs TRBV12-3 or TRBV12-4 and TRBJ2-2, with D perhaps matching TRBD1 (7 bases). The V end was cut by 6 bases, the J end by 6 bases, with 17 bases between. The CDR3 runs 15 residues. The CDR3 nucleotides are TGTGCCAGCAGCAAGACAGGGACTGTCTCCGGGGAGCTGTTTTTT. Its translation: CASSKTGTVSGELFF.

This clonotype was recorded a few times. The V gene is TRBV28, the J gene TRBJ1-1, with unresolved D. The CDR3 loop spans 14 amino acids. Germline V lookup: CDR1 MDHEN, CDR2 SYDVKM. The V end was cut by 6 bases, the J end by 1 base, with 12 bases between. The CDR3 DNA reads TGTGCCAGCAGCCTCCCCTCCAGGAACACTGAAGCTTTCTTT. Protein: CASSLPSRNTEAFF.